A single sample is the source of the 16 T cell receptor beta chains below, sequenced in a study of blood T cell repertoires in COVID-19. Produced via immunoSEQ multiplex PCR; TCRdb's table is partial and in-frame only. The sample lists 180,000 or so clones, around four fifths seen once, with about 3.6% in the top ten. Source material: PBMCs or T cells enriched from blood (not recorded which). The receptor set was obtained from a woman aged 45 to 65 in a cohort exposed to, infected with or recovered from COVID-19 (not recorded which).

The V and J genes are TRBV3-1 (or the pseudogene TRBV3-2) and TRBJ1-3; D might be TRBD1 (5 bases). The length of the CDR3 is 20 residues. The V end lost 4 bases, the J end lost 0 bases, and 25 bases lay between the germline ends. Germline V CDR1 and CDR2: LGHDT, YNNKEL (reference sequence). CDR3 loop: CASSLRPLGDGHPSGNTIYF. The DNA for the CDR3 is TGTGCCAGCAGCCTCAGACCCCTAGGGGATGGCCACCCCTCTGGAAACACCATATATTTT.

The chain is built from TRBV5-5 and TRBJ2-3, with 8 bases identical to TRBD2. J lost 2 bases, V lost 2 bases, and 7 bases had no gene match. Germline V gene data show CDR1 as SGHKS and CDR2 as YYEKEE (reference sequence). The CDR3 runs 16 residues. The CDR3 here is CASSLVAGGSTDTQYF. The CDR3 DNA follows: TGTGCCAGCAGCTTAGTGGCGGGGGGCTCCACAGATACGCAGTATTTT.

The chain recombines TRBV18 with TRBJ1-2; 8 bases match TRBD1. Germline loops: CDR1 KGHSH, CDR2 LQKENI. CDR3 length: 14 residues. Trimming removed 2 bases from V and 6 bases from J; junction bases left unmatched: 5. In DNA, the CDR3 is TGTGCCAGCTCACCAACCACAGGGGGAGATGGCTACACCTTC. It yields the protein CASSPTTGGDGYTF.

The V and J genes are TRBV2 and TRBJ2-7, with a tentative D call TRBD1 (5 bases). This CDR3 is 13 amino acids long. Germline V gene lookup returns CDR1 SNHLY and CDR2 FYNNEI. Trimming removed 3 bases at V and 7 bases at J, with 13 bases between. CDR3 region: CASSDSGIGEQYF. The DNA of the CDR3 is TGTGCCAGCAGTGACTCAGGGATAGGAGAGCAGTACTTC.

This clone is a singleton in its sample. The DNA for the CDR3 is TGCAGTGCTAGTAGTCCGACAGGGAGTTATGGCTACACCTTC. Translation gives CSASSPTGSYGYTF. V usage is TRBV20-1 and J usage is TRBJ1-2; 7 nucleotides line up with TRBD1. CDR1 DFQATT and CDR2 SNEGSKA come from the germline V gene (reference sequence). CDR3 length: 14 amino acids. V gave up 3 bases and J gave up 5 bases; unmatched junction bases: 9.

This clone was found a few times. The genes are TRBV11-3 and TRBJ2-7, with 7 bases identical to TRBD1. Germline CDR1 and CDR2: SGHNT and YENEEA. This CDR3 is built from 15 residues. The trim removed 5 bases at V and 1 base at J, leaving 8 bases unmatched. The CDR3 DNA follows: TGTGCCAGCAGCCCAAGGGACAGTCCGTCCTACGAGCAGTACTTC. Its translation is CASSPRDSPSYEQYF.

The V gene is TRBV2, the J gene TRBJ2-7; 11 nucleotides line up with TRBD2. The CDR3 extends over 14 amino acids. J lost 5 bases, V lost 3 bases, and 3 bases had no gene match. In germline, CDR1 is SNHLY, CDR2 FYNNEI. The CDR3 DNA is TGTGCCAGCAGTGATAGCGGGGGGGTCCACGAGCAGTACTTC. It specifies CASSDSGGVHEQYF. Drawing the rest from reference TRBV2 and TRBJ2-7, the complete variable domain is EPEVTQTPSHQVTQMGQEVILRCVPISNHLYFYWYRQILGQKVEFLVSFYNNEISEKSEIFDDQFSVERPDGSNFTLKIRSTKLEDSAMYFCASSDSGGVHEQYFGPGTRLTVT.

This chain joins TRBV9 and TRBJ2-7; D is unclear. CDR3 length: 15 amino acids. CDR1 is SGDLS, CDR2 YYNGEE, per germline. With 0 bases removed from V and 0 bases from J, the gap between germline ends came to 10 bases. CDR3 DNA sequence: TGTGCCAGCAGCGTAGCTCCCGCAGGCTCCTACGAGCAGTACTTC. Its translation is CASSVAPAGSYEQYF.

CDR3 protein: CASSSGGSQETQYF. CDR3 nucleotide sequence: TGTGCCAGCAGCTCCGGGGGGTCTCAAGAGACCCAGTACTTC. The chain links TRBV4-2 to TRBJ2-5, with TRBD2 identical over 7 bases. V gave up 5 bases and J gave up 2 bases; unmatched junction bases: 5. The CDR3 extends over 14 amino acids. Per the germline V gene, CDR1 is LGHNA and CDR2 is YNFKEQ.

The chain uses TRBV5-1 and TRBJ2-5, with 11 bases lining up with TRBD2. The CDR3 spans 17 residues. Germline V CDR1 and CDR2: SGHRS, YFSETQ. V lost 4 bases and J lost 5; bases outside the gene matches: 13. As DNA, the CDR3 is TGCGCCAGCAGCCCCCGGACTAGCGGGCAGGCCTGGGAGACCCAGTACTTC. Protein sequence: CASSPRTSGQAWETQYF.

The chain uses TRBV12-3 or TRBV12-4 and TRBJ1-2; no clear D. Trimming removed 6 bases at V and 6 bases at J, with 14 bases between. The CDR3 loop spans 13 amino acids. The CDR3 spells CASSRSGDNGYTF. In DNA form, the CDR3 reads TGTGCCAGCAGCCGGAGCGGGGATAATGGCTACACCTTC.

The chain has TRBV3-1 (or the pseudogene TRBV3-2) and TRBJ1-3, with TRBD1 matching over 7 bases. The CDR3 extends over 14 amino acids. Germline loops: CDR1 LGHDT, CDR2 YNNKEL (reference sequence). V lost 1 base, J lost 7 bases, and 4 bases stayed unmatched. In nucleotides, the CDR3 is TGTGCCAGCAGCCAAGGGGACAGTCGGAACACCATATATTTT. It specifies CASSQGDSRNTIYF.

The V gene is TRBV28, the J gene TRBJ2-3; 8 positions match TRBD2. CDR1 is MDHEN and CDR2 is SYDVKM in the germline V gene. This CDR3 is built from 17 residues. V lost 7 bases, J lost 2 bases, and 14 bases stayed unmatched. CDR3 nucleotide sequence: TGTGCCAGCACCGCCGGGGTAGCGGGGATTTCCACAGATACGCAGTATTTT. Amino acids: CASTAGVAGISTDTQYF.

This clone has only one observation. This sequence joins TRBV27 and TRBJ2-7; D gene unclear. V gave up 1 base and J gave up 6 bases, with 16 bases separating them. Looked up from germline, CDR1 is MNHEY and CDR2 is SMNVEV (reference sequence). The CDR3 contains 15 residues. The DNA of the CDR3 is TGTGCCAGCAGTTTATTCGTACGACTCCCGGCCGAGCAGTACTTC. Amino acids: CASSLFVRLPAEQYF.

V and J are TRBV6-4 and TRBJ2-5; TRBD2 aligns across 13 bases. Looked up from germline, CDR1 is MRHNA and CDR2 is SNTAGT. With V trimmed by 7 bases and J by 1 base, 6 bases remained unmatched. The CDR3 sequence is 16 residues long. CDR3: CASTRTSGGFQETQYF. As DNA, the CDR3 is TGTGCCAGCACGAGGACTAGCGGGGGATTCCAAGAGACCCAGTACTTC.

V usage is TRBV7-9 and J usage is TRBJ1-4, with no clear D. Germline V gene data show CDR1 as SEHNR and CDR2 as FQNEAQ (reference sequence). The ends were cut back, 3 bases at V and 7 bases at J, with 12 bases in the middle. CDR3 length equals 14 residues. DNA of the CDR3: TGTGCCAGCAGCTTGCAAAACTCCGGTGAAAAACTGTTTTTT. This encodes CASSLQNSGEKLFF.